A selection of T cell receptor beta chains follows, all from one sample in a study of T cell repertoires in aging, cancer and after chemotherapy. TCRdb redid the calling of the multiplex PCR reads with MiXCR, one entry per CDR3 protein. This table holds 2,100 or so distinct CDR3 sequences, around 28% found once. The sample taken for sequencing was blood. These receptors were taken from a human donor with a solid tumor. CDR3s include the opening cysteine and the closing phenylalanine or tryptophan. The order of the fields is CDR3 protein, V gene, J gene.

CDR3 protein: CASSLEGSPLHF
V gene: TRBV5-1
J gene: TRBJ1-6

CDR3 protein: CASSPSGTNTGELFF
V gene: TRBV6-4
J gene: TRBJ2-2

CDR3 protein: CAWSGRGAQYF
V gene: TRBV30
J gene: TRBJ2-7

CDR3 protein: CASSSGLAGYEQYF
V gene: TRBV7-2
J gene: TRBJ2-7

CDR3 protein: CASSQTGGGTFDYGYTF
V gene: TRBV4-2
J gene: TRBJ1-2

CDR3 protein: CASSDGSNTEAFF
V gene: TRBV6-4
J gene: TRBJ1-1

CDR3 protein: CAISEDPNYGYTF
V gene: TRBV10-3
J gene: TRBJ1-2

CDR3 protein: CSARGRQDYEQYF
V gene: TRBV20-1
J gene: TRBJ2-7

CDR3 protein: CASSPETGREQYF
V gene: TRBV7-2
J gene: TRBJ2-7

CDR3 protein: CASSGWGGGDEKLFF
V gene: TRBV6-4
J gene: TRBJ1-4

CDR3 protein: CASSLRSNTEAFF
V gene: TRBV27
J gene: TRBJ1-1

CDR3 protein: CASSLDGGGRDEQFF
V gene: TRBV5-1
J gene: TRBJ2-1

CDR3 protein: CASTRGVREKLFF
V gene: TRBV6-5
J gene: TRBJ1-4

CDR3 protein: CAISDSANQQETQYF
V gene: TRBV10-3
J gene: TRBJ2-5

CDR3 protein: CASSIGAGIYGYTF
V gene: TRBV19
J gene: TRBJ1-2

CDR3 protein: CASSLRGF
V gene: TRBV5-1
J gene: TRBJ1-4

CDR3 protein: CASSLELTSERLDTQYF
V gene: TRBV5-6
J gene: TRBJ2-3

CDR3 protein: CSVEDRADFTDTQYF
V gene: TRBV29-1
J gene: TRBJ2-3

CDR3 protein: CASTPSTGHEQYF
V gene: TRBV6-2/TRBV6-3
J gene: TRBJ2-7

CDR3 protein: CASASGISTGELFF
V gene: TRBV7-3
J gene: TRBJ2-2

CDR3 protein: CASTIDLYTDTQYF
V gene: TRBV6-2/TRBV6-3
J gene: TRBJ2-3

CDR3 protein: CASSLGPGQDVYGYTF
V gene: TRBV7-2
J gene: TRBJ1-2

CDR3 protein: CASSEAPGGLTGMRYSNQPQHF
V gene: TRBV6-1
J gene: TRBJ1-5

CDR3 protein: CASSSVGPDSSDTQYF
V gene: TRBV6-6
J gene: TRBJ2-3

CDR3 protein: CASRGVGGGYEQYF
V gene: TRBV11-2
J gene: TRBJ2-7

CDR3 protein: CASSPETGNSPLHF
V gene: TRBV6-6
J gene: TRBJ1-6

CDR3 protein: CASSSPLGTANTGELFF
V gene: TRBV27
J gene: TRBJ2-2

CDR3 protein: CSAPGLGGNQPQHF
V gene: TRBV20-1
J gene: TRBJ1-5

CDR3 protein: CASSLMTGGSYNEQFF
V gene: TRBV7-2
J gene: TRBJ2-1

CDR3 protein: CSANPPESSYNEQFF
V gene: TRBV20-1
J gene: TRBJ2-1

CDR3 protein: CASAPQGRGLEQYF
V gene: TRBV7-2
J gene: TRBJ2-7

CDR3 protein: CASRDRTGSLYGYTF
V gene: TRBV12-3/TRBV12-4
J gene: TRBJ1-2

CDR3 protein: CASSLDRTRDYGTDTQYF
V gene: TRBV11-3
J gene: TRBJ2-3

CDR3 protein: CASSDEAGGGDTQYF
V gene: TRBV6-1
J gene: TRBJ2-3

CDR3 protein: CASTFRDGNSPLHF
V gene: TRBV27
J gene: TRBJ1-6

CDR3 protein: CASSQAGGQWESGELFF
V gene: TRBV4-3
J gene: TRBJ2-2